The rows below give T cell receptor beta chains drawn from one sample of a study of blood T cell repertoires in COVID-19. Sequenced by immunoSEQ multiplex PCR; TCRdb stores in-frame clones only, minus some. The table includes roughly 38,000 clones, 85% detected once. What was sequenced was peripheral blood. Receptors originate from a human donor in a cohort sampled during active COVID-19. CDR3s include the opening cysteine and the closing phenylalanine or tryptophan. A D gene is named only where the DNA matches it firmly. Expanded clones get a size class; other rows say once, few or many, or leave the size out.

13,TRBV28,TRBJ2-6,NA,NA,CASMSGGANVLTF,TGTGCCAGCATGAGCGGAGGGGCCAACGTCCTGACTTTC
13,TRBV5-1,TRBJ2-2,NA,medium-sized,CASSLLGPGELFF,TGCGCCAGCAGCTTGTTGGGGCCCGGGGAGCTGTTTTTT
13,TRBV12-3/TRBV12-4,TRBJ2-5,NA,NA,CASSQEGVETQYF,TGTGCCAGCAGTCAAGAGGGTGTAGAGACCCAGTACTTC
18,TRBV3-1/TRBV3-2,TRBJ1-4,TRBD1,NA,CASSPSTGGVGSYEKLFF,TGTGCCAGCAGCCCCTCAACAGGGGGCGTCGGAAGTTATGAAAAACTGTTTTTT
16,TRBV6-2/TRBV6-3,TRBJ1-1,TRBD1,NA,CASSFAPGQGKNEAFF,TGTGCCAGCAGTTTTGCGCCGGGACAGGGAAAAAATGAAGCTTTCTTT
18,TRBV4-2,TRBJ2-1,NA,NA,CASSPRFFVGTDHNEQFF,TGTGCCAGCAGCCCCCGTTTTTTCGTGGGTACAGATCACAATGAGCAGTTCTTC
16,TRBV4-2,TRBJ1-2,TRBD1,NA,CASSQGPPGQGGGYTF,TGTGCCAGCAGCCAAGGACCTCCGGGACAGGGAGGTGGCTACACCTTC
15,TRBV27,TRBJ1-4,TRBD1,NA,CASSFLGQGHEKLFF,TGTGCCAGCAGTTTCTTGGGACAGGGACACGAAAAACTGTTTTTT
15,TRBV5-1,TRBJ1-2,TRBD1,NA,CASSQAQGVNYGYTF,TGCGCCAGCAGCCAGGCCCAGGGGGTTAACTATGGCTACACCTTC
16,TRBV7-9,TRBJ2-3,TRBD2,NA,CASSLQERGSTDTQYF,TGTGCCAGCAGCTTGCAGGAGCGGGGGTCCACAGATACGCAGTATTTT
11,TRBV6-5,TRBJ1-1,NA,NA,CASSLGTEAFF,TGTGCCAGCAGCCTCGGGACTGAAGCTTTCTTT
15,TRBV7-9,TRBJ2-7,TRBD1,NA,CASSSWTGGVYEQYF,TGTGCCAGCAGTTCATGGACAGGGGGCGTCTACGAGCAGTACTTC
16,TRBV28,TRBJ2-5,NA,NA,CASSSPAGWTLETQYF,TGTGCCAGCAGTTCCCCAGCAGGGTGGACCTTGGAGACCCAGTACTTC
17,TRBV24-1,TRBJ2-3,TRBD2,NA,CATSDSISGGPPDTQYF,TGTGCCACCAGTGATTCGATTAGCGGGGGACCTCCGGATACGCAGTATTTT
16,TRBV1,TRBJ2-7,NA,NA,CTSSQEFSQGCYEQYF,TGCACCAGCAGCCAAGAGTTTTCTCAGGGTTGCTACGAGCAGTACTTC
13,TRBV30,TRBJ1-6,NA,NA,CAGLGSGYTPLHF,TGTGCCGGGCTCGGATCAGGCTATACACCCCTCCACTTT
16,TRBV4-2,TRBJ2-3,TRBD2,NA,CASSQDSGSPTDTQYF,TGTGCCAGCAGCCAAGATAGCGGGTCCCCCACAGATACGCAGTATTTT
18,TRBV4-1,TRBJ2-5,NA,few,CASSQAGTRGRGEETQYF,TGCGCCAGCAGCCAAGCCGGGACTAGAGGCAGGGGGGAAGAGACCCAGTACTTC
13,TRBV24-1,TRBJ1-1,TRBD1,NA,CATTQGANTEAFF,TGTGCCACTACGCAGGGGGCGAACACTGAAGCTTTCTTT
15,TRBV5-1,TRBJ1-6,NA,NA,CASSHHRDNNSPLHF,TGCGCCAGCAGCCACCACCGGGACAATAATTCACCCCTCCACTTT
14,TRBV5-6,TRBJ1-1,NA,NA,CASSSFTVSVEAFF,TGTGCCAGCAGCTCGTTCACAGTTTCGGTGGAAGCTTTCTTT
19,TRBV18,TRBJ1-4,TRBD1,NA,CASSRTGTGGVRMSEKLFF,TGTGCCAGCTCACGGACCGGGACAGGGGGCGTCAGGATGAGTGAAAAACTGTTTTTT
17,TRBV5-1,TRBJ1-1,TRBD1,NA,CASTHGTVRPLGTEAFF,TGCGCCAGCACCCATGGGACAGTAAGGCCTTTGGGCACTGAAGCTTTCTTT
21,TRBV19,TRBJ2-3,TRBD2,NA,CASSIPPPLAGGFSSTDTQYF,TGTGCCAGTAGTATACCCCCGCCGTTAGCGGGGGGGTTCTCTAGCACAGATACGCAGTATTTT
16,TRBV9,TRBJ1-6,NA,NA,CASSVASRAAGSPLHF,TGTGCCAGCAGCGTAGCGTCTCGGGCAGCGGGATCACCCCTCCACTTT
16,TRBV21-1,TRBJ1-3,NA,NA,CASSKRGHSSGNTIYF,TGTGCCAGCAGCAAAAGGGGTCACAGCTCTGGAAACACCATATATTTT
14,TRBV10-3,TRBJ2-1,NA,NA,CAISDQDNYNEQFF,TGTGCCATCAGTGATCAGGACAACTACAATGAGCAGTTCTTC
17,TRBV19,TRBJ1-5,TRBD1,NA,CASKEGAQGYSNQPQHF,TGTGCCAGTAAAGAGGGGGCTCAAGGGTATAGCAATCAGCCCCAGCATTTT
14,TRBV9,TRBJ1-2,TRBD1,NA,CASSAPGTGYGYTF,TGTGCCAGCAGCGCCCCCGGGACAGGGTATGGCTACACCTTC
12,TRBV24-1,TRBJ1-2,NA,NA,CATSSEVGGYTF,TGTGCCACCTCCAGCGAAGTCGGGGGCTACACCTTC
12,TRBV27,TRBJ1-2,NA,NA,CASSRGGYGYTF,TGTGCCAGCAGCCGGGGTGGCTATGGCTACACCTTC
12,TRBV5-3,TRBJ1-6,NA,NA,CARSLGESPLHF,TGTGCCAGAAGCTTGGGAGAATCACCCCTCCACTTT
14,TRBV4-3,TRBJ2-1,TRBD2,few,CASRASGGAQEQFF,TGCGCCAGCAGAGCTAGCGGGGGGGCCCAGGAGCAGTTCTTC
18,TRBV2,TRBJ2-2,TRBD2,NA,CASRKTSGGVANTGELFF,TGTGCCAGCAGGAAGACTAGCGGGGGGGTCGCGAACACCGGGGAGCTGTTTTTT
14,TRBV6-6,TRBJ2-5,NA,NA,CASSYVTGQETQYF,TGTGCCAGCAGTTATGTGACAGGTCAAGAGACCCAGTACTTC
19,TRBV27,TRBJ2-7,TRBD2,NA,CASSLSLTYSGGSRHEQYF,TGTGCCAGCAGTTTATCCCTCACCTATAGCGGGGGTTCCCGCCACGAGCAGTACTTC
16,TRBV5-1,TRBJ2-5,TRBD2,NA,CASSLGATSGEETQYF,TGCGCCAGCAGCTTGGGTGCGACTAGCGGGGAAGAGACCCAGTACTTC
14,TRBV5-4,TRBJ1-2,TRBD1,NA,CASSYTGTGYGYTF,TGTGCCAGCAGTTATACCGGGACAGGGTATGGCTACACCTTC
15,TRBV19,TRBJ2-1,NA,NA,CASLPRVSSYNEQFF,TGTGCCAGTCTTCCCCGGGTGAGCTCCTACAATGAGCAGTTCTTC
14,TRBV19,TRBJ1-5,NA,few,CASSISSNNQPQHF,TGTGCCAGTAGTATTTCTTCTAATAATCAGCCCCAGCATTTT
17,TRBV27,TRBJ2-3,TRBD1,few,CASSLSGTGTGTDTQYF,TGTGCCAGCAGTTTATCCGGAACCGGGACAGGCACAGATACGCAGTATTTT
14,TRBV5-1,TRBJ2-4,TRBD1,NA,CASSFDGQGNIQYF,TGCGCCAGCAGCTTTGACGGACAGGGTAACATTCAGTACTTC
13,TRBV7-9,TRBJ1-1,NA,NA,CASSFNNEPEAFF,TGTGCCAGCAGCTTTAATAATGAGCCTGAAGCTTTCTTT
15,TRBV4-1,TRBJ1-2,TRBD1,NA,CASSPTTGVVYGYTF,TGCGCCAGCAGCCCCACGACAGGGGTCGTCTATGGCTACACCTTC
14,TRBV5-1,TRBJ1-4,TRBD1,NA,CASSWDRGREKLFF,TGCGCCAGCAGCTGGGACAGGGGACGTGAAAAACTGTTTTTT
15,TRBV5-1,TRBJ2-2,TRBD1,NA,CASSRQGFGTGELFF,TGCGCCAGCAGTAGACAGGGGTTTGGCACCGGGGAGCTGTTTTTT
14,TRBV7-3,TRBJ2-5,TRBD2,NA,CASSLAGLRETQYF,TGTGCCAGTTCACTAGCGGGGTTACGGGAGACCCAGTACTTC
15,TRBV7-9,TRBJ2-3,TRBD2,NA,CASSYQRGSTDTQYF,TGTGCCAGCAGTTACCAGCGGGGGAGCACAGATACGCAGTATTTT
16,TRBV9,TRBJ2-3,TRBD2,NA,CASSGHAGGITDTQYF,TGTGCCAGCAGCGGACACGCGGGGGGGATCACAGATACGCAGTATTTT
17,TRBV4-2,TRBJ1-6,TRBD1,once,CASSQDLSQGGNSPLHF,TGTGCCAGCAGCCAAGATCTTTCGCAGGGGGGTAATTCACCCCTCCACTTT
15,TRBV7-9,TRBJ2-5,NA,once,CASSLVFRGRETQYF,TGTGCCAGCAGCTTAGTCTTTCGGGGTCGGGAGACCCAGTACTTC